The rows below give T cell receptor beta chains drawn from one sample of a study of regulatory T cells in long-lasting Graves disease. TCRdb processed the multiplex PCR reads anew with MiXCR; each CDR3 protein has one entry. The table lists around 420,000 distinct CDR3 sequences, 15% of them singletons. A further study also used this sample, focusing on T cells in Graves' hyperthyroidism and ophthalmopathy.

This sample comprised peripheral blood mononuclear cells (PBMCs), obtained at new diagnosis, from a patient treated with antithyroid drugs. The receptor set was obtained from a woman aged 40 to 50 with Graves disease. Both conserved end residues are part of each CDR3. D genes are given only for firm matches.

d_gene: -
v_gene: TRBV28
CDR3aa: CASSLLAANYNEQFF

d_gene: TRBD1
v_gene: TRBV20-1
CDR3aa: CSNRGQGSTDTQYF

d_gene: TRBD2
v_gene: TRBV11-2
CDR3aa: CASSLVVAGGNEQFF

d_gene: -
v_gene: TRBV10-1
CDR3aa: CASSEHLEGTDTQYF

d_gene: -
v_gene: TRBV12-3/TRBV12-4
CDR3aa: CASSFEGFGLGLFF

d_gene: TRBD1
v_gene: TRBV7-6
CDR3aa: CASSLEGTVIYEQYF

d_gene: -
v_gene: TRBV7-6
CDR3aa: CASSLGFTPSREKLFF

d_gene: -
v_gene: TRBV11-2
CDR3aa: CASSTPGSSYEQYF

d_gene: -
v_gene: TRBV5-1
CDR3aa: CASSLRADAGGELFF

d_gene: -
v_gene: TRBV15
CDR3aa: CATSRERRTEAFF

d_gene: TRBD1
v_gene: TRBV20-1
CDR3aa: CSASTGVNTEAFF

d_gene: -
v_gene: TRBV7-9
CDR3aa: CASSSLAVLSYNEQFF